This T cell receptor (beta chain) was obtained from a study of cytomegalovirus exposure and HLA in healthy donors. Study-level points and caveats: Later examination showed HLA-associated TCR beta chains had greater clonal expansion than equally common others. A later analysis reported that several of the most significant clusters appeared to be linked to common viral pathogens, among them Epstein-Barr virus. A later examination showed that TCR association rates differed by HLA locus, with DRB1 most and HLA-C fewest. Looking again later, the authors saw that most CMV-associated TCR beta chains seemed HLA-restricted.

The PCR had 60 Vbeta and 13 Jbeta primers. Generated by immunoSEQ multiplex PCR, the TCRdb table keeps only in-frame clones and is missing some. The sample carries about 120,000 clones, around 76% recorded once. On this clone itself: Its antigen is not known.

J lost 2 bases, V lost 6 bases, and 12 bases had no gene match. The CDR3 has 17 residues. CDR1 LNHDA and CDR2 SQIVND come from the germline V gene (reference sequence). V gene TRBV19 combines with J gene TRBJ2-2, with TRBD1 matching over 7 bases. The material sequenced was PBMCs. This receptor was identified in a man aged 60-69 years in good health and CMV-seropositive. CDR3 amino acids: CASSTGQERLNTGELFF. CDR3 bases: TGTGCCAGTAGCACCGGACAGGAGCGACTAAACACCGGGGAGCTGTTTTTT.